The clone carrying this T cell receptor (beta chain) was seen a handful of times. The V gene lost 5 bases and the J gene lost 5 bases, with 14 bases spanning the gap. Germline V CDR1 and CDR2: SGHRS, YFSETQ. This CDR3 has 15 amino acids. This entry comes from a study of blood T cell repertoires in COVID-19. Whole-study context: Sites across the United States, Italy and Spain contributed samples from acute and convalescent COVID-19. PBMCs, B-cell-depleted T cells, or T cells were the source of the cDNA or gDNA that made up the material.

Authors' analysis steps: The authors estimated nucleated cell counts from reference gene primer amplification. Profiled with immunoSEQ multiplex PCR; TCRdb holds only in-frame clones, not every one. That table is the source of V, J and clone size, and D and trimming were worked out from the DNA. The data show 57,000 or so clones, more than 60% seen once. Sequencing was done on a sample of peripheral blood. This sequence was found in a man in his 60s with acute or convalescent COVID-19. The V gene is TRBV5-1, the J gene TRBJ1-6, with TRBD1 as a possible D gene (5 bases). CDR3 DNA: TGCGCCAGCAGACAAGTCGGGGGAGATAATTCACCCCTCCACTTT. Residues: CASRQVGGDNSPLHF.